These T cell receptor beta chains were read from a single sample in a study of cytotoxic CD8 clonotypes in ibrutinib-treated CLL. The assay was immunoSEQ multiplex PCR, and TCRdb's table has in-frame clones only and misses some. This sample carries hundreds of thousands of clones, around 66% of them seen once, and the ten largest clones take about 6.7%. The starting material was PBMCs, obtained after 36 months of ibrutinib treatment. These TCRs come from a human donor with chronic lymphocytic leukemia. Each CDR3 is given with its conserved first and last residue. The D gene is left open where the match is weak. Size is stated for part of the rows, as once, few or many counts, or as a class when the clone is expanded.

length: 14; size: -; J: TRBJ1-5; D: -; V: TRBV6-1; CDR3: CASSEVLRGQPQHF; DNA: TGTGCCAGCAGTGAAGTTCTCAGGGGACAGCCCCAGCATTTT
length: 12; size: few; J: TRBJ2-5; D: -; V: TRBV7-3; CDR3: CASSNPGGAQYF; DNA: TGTGCCAGCAGCAACCCGGGGGGCGCCCAGTACTTC
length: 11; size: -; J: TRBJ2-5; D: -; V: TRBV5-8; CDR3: CASSREETQYF; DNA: TGTGCCAGCAGCCGAGAAGAGACCCAGTACTTC
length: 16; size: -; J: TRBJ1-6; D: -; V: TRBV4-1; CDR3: CASSQDLPVYNSPLHF; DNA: TGCGCCAGCAGCCAAGATCTGCCAGTCTATAATTCACCCCTCCACTTT
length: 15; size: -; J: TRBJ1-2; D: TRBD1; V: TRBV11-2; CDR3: CASSLYGTDNYGYTF; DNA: TGTGCCAGCAGCTTATACGGGACAGACAACTATGGCTACACCTTC
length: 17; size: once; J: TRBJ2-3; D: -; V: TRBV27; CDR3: CASRNHPARESADTQYF; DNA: TGTGCCAGCAGAAACCACCCTGCTAGGGAAAGCGCAGATACGCAGTATTTT
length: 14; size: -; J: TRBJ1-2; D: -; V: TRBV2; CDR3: CASSERRADYGYTF; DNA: TGTGCCAGCAGTGAACGCAGGGCGGACTATGGCTACACCTTC
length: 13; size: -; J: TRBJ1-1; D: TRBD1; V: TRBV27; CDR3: CASRRQGGTEAFF; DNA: TGTGCCAGCAGAAGACAGGGCGGAACTGAAGCTTTCTTT
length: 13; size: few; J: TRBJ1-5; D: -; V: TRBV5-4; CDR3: CASSSGANQPQHF; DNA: TGTGCCAGCAGCTCGGGGGCCAATCAGCCCCAGCATTTT
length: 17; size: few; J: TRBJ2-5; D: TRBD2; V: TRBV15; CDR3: CATSRDYASGAQETQYF; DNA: TGTGCCACCAGCAGAGATTATGCTAGCGGGGCGCAAGAGACCCAGTACTTC
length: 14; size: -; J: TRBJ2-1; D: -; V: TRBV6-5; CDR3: CASSSAGSYNEQFF; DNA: TGTGCCAGCAGTTCAGCGGGTTCCTACAATGAGCAGTTCTTC
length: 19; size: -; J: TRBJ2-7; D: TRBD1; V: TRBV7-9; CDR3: CASSSPLGDSQTISYEQYF; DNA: TGTGCCAGCAGCTCCCCACTGGGGGACAGCCAAACCATCTCCTACGAGCAGTACTTC
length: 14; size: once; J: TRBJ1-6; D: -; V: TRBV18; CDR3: CASSPGGEVSPLHF; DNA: TGTGCCAGCTCACCCGGAGGGGAGGTTTCACCCCTCCACTTT
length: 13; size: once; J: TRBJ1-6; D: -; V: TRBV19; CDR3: CASSMSEGTPLHF; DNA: TGTGCCAGTAGTATGAGTGAGGGGACACCCCTCCACTTT
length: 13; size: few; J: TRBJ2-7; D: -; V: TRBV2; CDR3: CAAHGSRAEEQYF; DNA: TGTGCCGCCCACGGGTCCAGGGCAGAAGAGCAGTACTTC
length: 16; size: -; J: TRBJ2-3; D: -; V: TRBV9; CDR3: CASSVGGAGLTDTQYF; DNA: TGTGCCAGCAGCGTAGGGGGGGCTGGTTTAACAGATACGCAGTATTTT
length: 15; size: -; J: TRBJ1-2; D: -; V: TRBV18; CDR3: CASSRGRGGGYGYTF; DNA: TGTGCCAGCTCACGGGGACGGGGAGGCGGCTATGGCTACACCTTC
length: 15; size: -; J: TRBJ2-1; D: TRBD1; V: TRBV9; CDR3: CASSLWTGGGYEQFF; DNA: TGTGCCAGCAGCTTATGGACAGGGGGCGGGTATGAGCAGTTCTTC
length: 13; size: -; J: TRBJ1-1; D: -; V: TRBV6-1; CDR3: CASSGHSNTEAFF; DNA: TGTGCCAGCAGTGGACACTCGAACACTGAAGCTTTCTTT
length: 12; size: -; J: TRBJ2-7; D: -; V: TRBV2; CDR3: CASSELLYEQYF; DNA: TGTGCCAGCAGTGAACTTCTCTACGAGCAGTACTTC
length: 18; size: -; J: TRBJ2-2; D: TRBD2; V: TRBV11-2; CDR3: CASSLDPRSGGRTGELFF; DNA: TGTGCCAGCAGCTTAGATCCTCGTAGCGGGGGGAGAACCGGGGAGCTGTTTTTT
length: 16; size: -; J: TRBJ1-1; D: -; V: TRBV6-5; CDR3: CASSYSPLWRSTEAFF; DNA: TGTGCCAGCAGTTACTCTCCTTTATGGCGTAGCACTGAAGCTTTCTTT
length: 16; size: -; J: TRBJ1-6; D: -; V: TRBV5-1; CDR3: CASSLGAEGTGSPLHF; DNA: TGCGCCAGCAGCTTGGGGGCGGAGGGGACGGGTTCACCCCTCCACTTT
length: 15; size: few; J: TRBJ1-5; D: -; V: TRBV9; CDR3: CASSFSGGSDQPQHF; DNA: TGTGCCAGCAGCTTTAGTGGAGGGTCCGATCAGCCCCAGCATTTT
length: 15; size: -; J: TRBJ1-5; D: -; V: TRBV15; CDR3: CATRWGWSQNQPQHF; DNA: TGTGCCACCAGATGGGGATGGTCCCAAAATCAGCCCCAGCATTTT
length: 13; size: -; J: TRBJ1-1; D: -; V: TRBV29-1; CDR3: CSVTGMGDTEAFF; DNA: TGCAGCGTTACAGGGATGGGCGACACTGAAGCTTTCTTT